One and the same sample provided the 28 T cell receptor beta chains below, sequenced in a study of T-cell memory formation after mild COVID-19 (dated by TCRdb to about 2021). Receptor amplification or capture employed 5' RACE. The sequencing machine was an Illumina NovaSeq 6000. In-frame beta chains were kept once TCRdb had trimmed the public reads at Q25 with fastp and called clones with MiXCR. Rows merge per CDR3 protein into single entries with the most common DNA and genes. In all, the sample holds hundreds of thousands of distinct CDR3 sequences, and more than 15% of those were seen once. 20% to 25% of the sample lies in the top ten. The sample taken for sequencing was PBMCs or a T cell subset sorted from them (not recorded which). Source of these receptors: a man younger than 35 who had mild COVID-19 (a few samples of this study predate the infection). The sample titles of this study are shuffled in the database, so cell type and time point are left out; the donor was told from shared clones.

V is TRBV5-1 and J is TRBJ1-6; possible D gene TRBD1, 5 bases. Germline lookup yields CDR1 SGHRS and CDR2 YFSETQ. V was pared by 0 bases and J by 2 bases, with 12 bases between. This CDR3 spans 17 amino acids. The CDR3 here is CASSLALLGAYNSPLHF. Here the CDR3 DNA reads TGCGCCAGCAGCTTGGCCCTCCTGGGGGCCTATAATTCACCCCTCCACTTT.

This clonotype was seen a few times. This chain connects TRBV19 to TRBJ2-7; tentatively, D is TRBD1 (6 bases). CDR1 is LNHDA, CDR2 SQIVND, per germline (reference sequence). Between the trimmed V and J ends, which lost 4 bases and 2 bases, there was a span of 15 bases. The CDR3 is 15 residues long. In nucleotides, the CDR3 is TGTGCCAGTAGTAGAACCGGGACAACTACCTACGAGCAGTACTTC. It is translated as CASSRTGTTTYEQYF.

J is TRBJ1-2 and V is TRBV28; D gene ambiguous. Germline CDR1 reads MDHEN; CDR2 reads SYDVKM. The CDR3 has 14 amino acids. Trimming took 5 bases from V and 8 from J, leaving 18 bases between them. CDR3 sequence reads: CASSETDLDVGYTF. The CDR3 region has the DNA TGTGCCAGCAGTGAAACGGACCTCGATGTAGGCTACACCTTC.

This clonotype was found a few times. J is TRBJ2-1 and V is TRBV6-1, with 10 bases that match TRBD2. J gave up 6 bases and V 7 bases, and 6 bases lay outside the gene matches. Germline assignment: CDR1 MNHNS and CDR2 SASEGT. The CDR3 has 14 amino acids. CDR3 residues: CASIRASGGNEQFF. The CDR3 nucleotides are TGTGCCAGCATCCGGGCTAGCGGGGGCAATGAGCAGTTCTTC.

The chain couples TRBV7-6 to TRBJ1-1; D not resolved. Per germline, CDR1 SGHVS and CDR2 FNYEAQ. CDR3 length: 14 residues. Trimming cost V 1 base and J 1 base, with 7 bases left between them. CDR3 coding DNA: TGTGCCAGCAGCTTAGGACTGAAGAACACTGAAGCTTTCTTT. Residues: CASSLGLKNTEAFF.

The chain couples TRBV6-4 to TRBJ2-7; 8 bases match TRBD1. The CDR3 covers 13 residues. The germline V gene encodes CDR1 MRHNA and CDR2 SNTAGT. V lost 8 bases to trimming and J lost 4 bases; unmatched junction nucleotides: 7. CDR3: CASGGTGVYEQYV. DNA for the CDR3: TGTGCCAGCGGCGGGACAGGAGTATACGAGCAGTACGTC.

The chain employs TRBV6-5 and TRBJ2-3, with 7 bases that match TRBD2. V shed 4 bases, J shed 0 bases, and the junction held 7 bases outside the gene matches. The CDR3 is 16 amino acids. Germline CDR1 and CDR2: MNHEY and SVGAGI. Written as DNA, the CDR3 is TGTGCCAGCAGTTCTGGGGCTAGCGGAAGCACAGATACGCAGTATTTT. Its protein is CASSSGASGSTDTQYF.

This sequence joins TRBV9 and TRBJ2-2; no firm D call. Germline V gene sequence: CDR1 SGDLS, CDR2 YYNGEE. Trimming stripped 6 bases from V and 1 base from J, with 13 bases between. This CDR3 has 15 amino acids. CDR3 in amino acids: CASTTGYQNTGELFF. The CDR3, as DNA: TGTGCCAGCACCACCGGATACCAGAACACCGGGGAGCTGTTTTTT.

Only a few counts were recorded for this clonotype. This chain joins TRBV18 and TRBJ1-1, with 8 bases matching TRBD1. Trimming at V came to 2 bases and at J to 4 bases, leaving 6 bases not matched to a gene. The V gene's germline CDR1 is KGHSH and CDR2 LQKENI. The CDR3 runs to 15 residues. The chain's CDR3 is CASSPGQGWSTEAFF. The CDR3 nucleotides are TGTGCCAGCTCACCAGGACAGGGTTGGAGCACTGAAGCTTTCTTT. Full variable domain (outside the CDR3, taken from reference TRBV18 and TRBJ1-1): NAGVMQNPRHLVRRRGQEARLRCSPMKGHSHVYWYRQLPEEGLKFMVYLQKENIIDESGMPKERFSAEFPKEGPSILRIQQVVRGDSAAYFCASSPGQGWSTEAFFGQGTRLTVV.

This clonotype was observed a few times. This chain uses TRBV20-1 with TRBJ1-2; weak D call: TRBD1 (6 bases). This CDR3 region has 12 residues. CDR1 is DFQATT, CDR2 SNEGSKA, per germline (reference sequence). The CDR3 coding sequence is TGCAGCCCGAAGGCGGGGGCAGGTGGCTACACCTTC. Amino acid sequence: CSPKAGAGGYTF.

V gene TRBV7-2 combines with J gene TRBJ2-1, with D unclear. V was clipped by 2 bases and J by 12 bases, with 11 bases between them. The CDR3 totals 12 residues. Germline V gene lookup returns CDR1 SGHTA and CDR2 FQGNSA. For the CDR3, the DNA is TGTGCCAGCAGCTTAAAGACGCTAACGCAGTTCTTC. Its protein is CASSLKTLTQFF.

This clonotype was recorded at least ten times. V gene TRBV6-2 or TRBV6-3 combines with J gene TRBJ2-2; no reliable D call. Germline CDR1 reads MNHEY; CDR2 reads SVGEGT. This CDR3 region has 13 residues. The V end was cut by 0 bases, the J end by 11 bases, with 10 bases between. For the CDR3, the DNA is TGTGCCAGCAGTTACTCGATCTTCTTTGAGCTGTTTTTT. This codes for CASSYSIFFELFF.

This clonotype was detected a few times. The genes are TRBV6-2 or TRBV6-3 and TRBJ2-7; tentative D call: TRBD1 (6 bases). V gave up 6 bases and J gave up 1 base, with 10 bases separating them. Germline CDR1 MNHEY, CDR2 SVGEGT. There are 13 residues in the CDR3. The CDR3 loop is CASRRTVSYEQYF. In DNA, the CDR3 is TGTGCCAGCAGACGGACAGTATCCTACGAGCAGTACTTC.

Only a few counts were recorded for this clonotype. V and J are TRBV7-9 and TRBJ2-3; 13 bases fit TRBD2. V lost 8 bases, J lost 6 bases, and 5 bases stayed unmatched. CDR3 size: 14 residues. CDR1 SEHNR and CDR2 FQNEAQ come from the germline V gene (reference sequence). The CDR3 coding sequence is TGTGCCAGCTTAGGACTAGCGGGGGCTGATACGCAGTATTTT. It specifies CASLGLAGADTQYF.

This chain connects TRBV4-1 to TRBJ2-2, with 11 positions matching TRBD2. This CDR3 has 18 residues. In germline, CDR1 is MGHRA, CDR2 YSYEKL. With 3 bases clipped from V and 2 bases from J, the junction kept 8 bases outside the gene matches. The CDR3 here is CASSQPGLAATNTGELFF. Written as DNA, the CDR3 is TGCGCCAGCAGCCAGCCGGGACTAGCGGCTACCAACACCGGGGAGCTGTTTTTT.

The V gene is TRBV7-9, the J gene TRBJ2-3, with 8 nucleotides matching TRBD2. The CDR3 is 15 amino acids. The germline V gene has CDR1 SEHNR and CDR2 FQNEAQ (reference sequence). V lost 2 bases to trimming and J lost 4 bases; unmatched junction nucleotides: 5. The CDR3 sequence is CASSLLGGAADTQYF. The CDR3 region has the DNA TGTGCCAGCAGCTTACTCGGGGGGGCCGCAGATACGCAGTATTTT.

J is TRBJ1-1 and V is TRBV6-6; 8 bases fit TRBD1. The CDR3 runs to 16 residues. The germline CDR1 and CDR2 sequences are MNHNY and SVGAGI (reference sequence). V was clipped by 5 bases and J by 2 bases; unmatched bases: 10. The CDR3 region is CASSRTGNPLNTEAFF. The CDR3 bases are TGTGCCAGCAGTCGGACAGGGAATCCCCTAAACACTGAAGCTTTCTTT.

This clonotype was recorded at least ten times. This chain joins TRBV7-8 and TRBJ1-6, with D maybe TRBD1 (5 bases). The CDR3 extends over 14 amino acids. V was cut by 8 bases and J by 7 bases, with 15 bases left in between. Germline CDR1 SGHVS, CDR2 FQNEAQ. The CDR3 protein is CASGSGIWNSPLHF. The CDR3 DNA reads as TGTGCCAGCGGGTCAGGGATCTGGAATTCACCCCTCCACTTT.

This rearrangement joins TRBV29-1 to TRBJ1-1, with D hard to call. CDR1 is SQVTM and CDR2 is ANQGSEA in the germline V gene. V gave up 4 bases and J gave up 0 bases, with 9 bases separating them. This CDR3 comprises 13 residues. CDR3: CSVATGLNTEAFF. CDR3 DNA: TGCAGCGTTGCAACGGGGTTGAACACTGAAGCTTTCTTT.

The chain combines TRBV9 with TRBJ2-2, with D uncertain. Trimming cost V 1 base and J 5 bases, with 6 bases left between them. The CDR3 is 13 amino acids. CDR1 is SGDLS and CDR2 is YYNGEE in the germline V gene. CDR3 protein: CASSVHRTGELFF. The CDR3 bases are TGTGCCAGCAGCGTACATAGGACCGGGGAGCTGTTTTTT.

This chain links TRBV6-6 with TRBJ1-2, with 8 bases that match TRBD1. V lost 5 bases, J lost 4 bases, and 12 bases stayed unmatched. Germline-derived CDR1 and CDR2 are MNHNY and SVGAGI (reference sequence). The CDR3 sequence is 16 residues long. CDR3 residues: CASSRNIQGVSYGYTF. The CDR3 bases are TGTGCCAGCAGTCGTAATATACAGGGGGTTAGCTATGGCTACACCTTC.

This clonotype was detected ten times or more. This chain's CDR3 is CASSQTSGGYNEQFF. CDR3 DNA: TGTGCCAGCAGCCAGACTAGCGGGGGGTACAATGAGCAGTTCTTC. The chain couples TRBV6-1 to TRBJ2-1; 13 nucleotides line up with TRBD2. This CDR3 region has 15 residues. Losses at the gene ends were 6 bases for V and 4 bases for J; bases not matched to a gene: 3. The V gene's germline CDR1 is MNHNS and CDR2 SASEGT.

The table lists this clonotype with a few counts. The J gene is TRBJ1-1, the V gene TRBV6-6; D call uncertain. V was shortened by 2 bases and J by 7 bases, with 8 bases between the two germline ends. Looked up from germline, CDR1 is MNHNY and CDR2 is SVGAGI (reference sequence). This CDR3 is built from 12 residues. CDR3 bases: TGTGCCAGCAGTTACGGGCAGGATGAAGCTTTCTTT. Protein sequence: CASSYGQDEAFF.

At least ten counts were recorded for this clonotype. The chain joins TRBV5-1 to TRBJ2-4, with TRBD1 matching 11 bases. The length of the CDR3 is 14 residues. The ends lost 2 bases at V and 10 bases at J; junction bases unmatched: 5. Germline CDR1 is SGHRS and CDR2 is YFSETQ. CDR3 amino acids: CASSFWGQGEIQYF. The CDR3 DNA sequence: TGCGCCAGCAGCTTTTGGGGACAGGGGGAGATTCAGTACTTC. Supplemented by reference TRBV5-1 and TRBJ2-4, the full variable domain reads KAGVTQTPRYLIKTRGQQVTLSCSPISGHRSVSWYQQTPGQGLQFLFEYFSETQRNKGNFPGRFSGRQFSNSRSEMNVSTLELGDSALYLCASSFWGQGEIQYFGAGTRLSVL.

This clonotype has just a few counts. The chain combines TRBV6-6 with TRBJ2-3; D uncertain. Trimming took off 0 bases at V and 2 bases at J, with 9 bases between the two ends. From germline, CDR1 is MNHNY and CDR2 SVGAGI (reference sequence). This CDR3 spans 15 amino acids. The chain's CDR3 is CASSYSSQFTDTQYF. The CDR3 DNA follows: TGTGCCAGCAGTTACTCGAGTCAGTTCACAGATACGCAGTATTTT.

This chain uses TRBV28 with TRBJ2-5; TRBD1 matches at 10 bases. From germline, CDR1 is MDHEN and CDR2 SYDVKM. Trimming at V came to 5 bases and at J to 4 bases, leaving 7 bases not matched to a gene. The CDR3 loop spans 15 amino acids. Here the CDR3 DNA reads TGTGCCAGCAGTATACGAGACAGGGGGCGAGAGACCCAGTACTTC. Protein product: CASSIRDRGRETQYF.

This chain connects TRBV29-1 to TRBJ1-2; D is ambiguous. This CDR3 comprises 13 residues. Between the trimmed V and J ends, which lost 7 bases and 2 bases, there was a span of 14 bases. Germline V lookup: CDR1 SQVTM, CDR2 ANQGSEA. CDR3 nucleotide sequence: TGCAGCGCTCTAAATAGGGAGAACTATGGCTACACCTTC. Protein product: CSALNRENYGYTF.

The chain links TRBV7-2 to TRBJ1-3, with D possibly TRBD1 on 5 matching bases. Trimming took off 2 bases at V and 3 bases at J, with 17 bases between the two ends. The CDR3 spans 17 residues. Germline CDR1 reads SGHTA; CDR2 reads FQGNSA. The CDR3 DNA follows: TGTGCCAGCAGCTTAAGAATATCGGGGCCCGGTGGAAACACCATATATTTT. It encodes CASSLRISGPGGNTIYF.